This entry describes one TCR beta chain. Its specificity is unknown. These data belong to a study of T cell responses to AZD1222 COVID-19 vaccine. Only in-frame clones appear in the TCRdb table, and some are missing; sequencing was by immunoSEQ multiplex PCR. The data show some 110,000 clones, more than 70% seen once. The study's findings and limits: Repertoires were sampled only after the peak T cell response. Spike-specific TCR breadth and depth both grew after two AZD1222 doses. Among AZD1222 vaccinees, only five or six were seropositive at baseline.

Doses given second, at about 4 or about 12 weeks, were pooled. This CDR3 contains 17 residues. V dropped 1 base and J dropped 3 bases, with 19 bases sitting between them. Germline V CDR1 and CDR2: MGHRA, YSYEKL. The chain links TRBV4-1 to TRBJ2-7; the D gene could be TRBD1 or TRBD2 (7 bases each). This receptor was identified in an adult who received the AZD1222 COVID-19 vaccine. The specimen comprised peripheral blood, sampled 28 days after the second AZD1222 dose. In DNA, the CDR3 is TGCGCCAGCAGCCAAGTGGTATCGACAGGGACTATCTACGAGCAGTACTTC. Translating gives CASSQVVSTGTIYEQYF.